This T cell receptor beta chain was identified in a study of shared clonotypes between healthy human individuals. General study points: An anticipated effect of sequencing depth on clonotype sharing among donors was recognized.

V gave up 5 bases and J gave up 6 bases, with 14 bases separating them. From germline, CDR1 is MDHEN and CDR2 SYDVKM. The CDR3 is 14 amino acids. The assay was immunoSEQ multiplex PCR, and TCRdb's table has in-frame clones only and misses some. The sample has about 1,500,000 clones, 96% seen once. Notes on this clone: What it binds is unknown.

This TCR derives from a man aged 30 to 39 in good health. The sample was naive CD4+ T cells sorted from blood. Subset: CD45RA+ positively selected. J is TRBJ1-5 and V is TRBV28, with a weak D call TRBD1 (6 bases). CDR3 sequence (DNA): TGTGCCAGCAGTGAACGACAGGCAGTTCAGCCCCAGCATTTT. Protein: CASSERQAVQPQHF.